Listed here are 27 T cell receptor beta chains from one sample, sequenced in a study of blood T cells in healthy people across ages. Primers used in a second PCR of roughly 6 to 12 cycles were a sample-barcoded 5' primer and a J-beta primer mix. TCRdb called the 5' RACE reads again in MiXCR, with one record for every CDR3 protein. The data hold roughly 680,000 distinct CDR3 sequences, with more than 40% observed a single time. Source material: blood. These receptors came from a woman aged 55-69 years in good health.

Comment on this clonotype: One end of the junction varies from germline; a read error may be responsible. V is TRBV20-1 and J is TRBJ2-3, with 10 nucleotides matching TRBD2. The CDR3 runs to 16 residues. CDR1 is DFQATT and CDR2 is SNEGSKA in the germline V gene (reference sequence). CDR3 protein: CGADDVGLAVTDTQYF. The CDR3 nucleotides are TGCGGTGCTGATGACGTAGGACTAGCGGTTACAGATACGCAGTATTTT.

This clonotype was seen more than once but under ten times. This chain connects TRBV29-1 to TRBJ2-7; TRBD1 aligns across 10 bases. Germline V gene lookup returns CDR1 SQVTM and CDR2 ANQGSEA. This CDR3 is built from 17 residues. V dropped 1 base and J dropped 7; count of bases not matched to a gene: 16. CDR3 amino acids: CSVEGGIDRGRLGEQYF. As DNA, the CDR3 is TGCAGCGTTGAAGGTGGTATCGACAGGGGGCGTCTAGGGGAGCAGTACTTC.

A few counts support this clonotype. The chain joins TRBV4-2 to TRBJ2-1; TRBD2 is a possible D gene (6 bases). Trimming pared 3 bases from V and 6 bases from J, leaving 9 bases between. CDR1 and CDR2 from the germline V gene are LGHNA and YNFKEQ. The length of the CDR3 is 13 residues. The CDR3 DNA is TGTGCCAGCAGCCAGCCGGGGGTCAATGAGCAGTTCTTC. It encodes CASSQPGVNEQFF.

The V and J genes are TRBV28 and TRBJ2-7, with D maybe TRBD2 (7 bases). CDR3 length: 18 amino acids. Germline assignment: CDR1 MDHEN and CDR2 SYDVKM. Between the trimmed V and J ends, which lost 7 bases and 4 bases, there was a span of 29 bases. The CDR3 nucleotides are TGTGCCAGCATCCCCAGTAGTGCGGACCCAAGGGGGGGGTACGAGCAGTACTTC. It yields the protein CASIPSSADPRGGYEQYF.

This clonotype was seen more than once but under ten times. J is TRBJ2-7 and V is TRBV12-3 or TRBV12-4; TRBD1 matches at 8 bases. The length of the CDR3 is 14 residues. Trimming removed 3 bases from V and 5 bases from J; junction bases left unmatched: 6. As DNA, the CDR3 is TGTGCCAGCAGTTTTTCAGGGGGCGGCAACGAGCAGTACTTC. It yields the protein CASSFSGGGNEQYF.

As for this clonotype: The junction shows a germline mismatch at one end, possibly a read error. This chain connects TRBV27 to TRBJ2-3, with D tentatively TRBD1 (5 bases). The CDR3 extends over 15 amino acids. The germline gives CDR1 MNHEY, CDR2 SMNVEV (reference sequence). CDR3 nucleotide sequence: TGTGCCAGCAGTTTATTCCAGGGTCTCACAGAGACGCAGTATTTT. Translation gives CASSLFQGLTETQYF.

The sample holds a few counts of this clonotype. The V and J genes are TRBV27 and TRBJ2-7, with D perhaps TRBD1 or TRBD2 (5 bases each). The germline V and J ends were trimmed by 6 bases and 1 base, with 13 bases remaining between them. Germline-derived CDR1 and CDR2 are MNHEY and SMNVEV (reference sequence). The CDR3 is made up of 14 amino acids. CDR3 bases: TGTGCCAGCAGAAGGGGAGTCTCATCCTACGAGCAGTACTTC. Protein sequence: CASRRGVSSYEQYF.

The chain has TRBV7-2 and TRBJ2-7; TRBD2 agrees at 7 bases. The end of the DNA fits TRBJ2-5 better, so the J call may be wrong. The CDR3 totals 15 residues. Germline-derived CDR1 and CDR2 are SGHTA and FQGNSA. DNA for the CDR3: TGTGCCAGCAGCTTAGGACTAGCAGTTAGGGAGACCCAGTACTTC. It codes for CASSLGLAVRETQYF.

This chain links TRBV20-1 with TRBJ2-7, with 9 nucleotides matching TRBD2. Germline CDR1 DFQATT, CDR2 SNEGSKA (reference sequence). This CDR3 comprises 15 residues. The V and J ends lost 2 bases and 2 bases, in that order; junction bases with no gene match: 7. CDR3 amino acids: CSARSPGLAAYEQYF. DNA of the CDR3: TGCAGTGCTAGATCGCCGGGACTAGCAGCCTACGAGCAGTACTTC.

The gene calls are TRBV28 and TRBJ1-2; a weak D match, TRBD1 (6 bases). V was trimmed by 2 bases and J by 5 bases, leaving 15 bases between them. The CDR3 runs 15 residues. In germline, CDR1 is MDHEN, CDR2 SYDVKM. The CDR3 bases are TGTGCCAGCAGTTTAGGTACAGGGCAATTGTATGGCTACACCTTC. Amino acid sequence: CASSLGTGQLYGYTF.

The V gene is TRBV5-6, the J gene TRBJ2-3; 9 bases are a match to TRBD2. The CDR3 is made up of 16 amino acids. V lost 4 bases and J lost 0; bases outside the gene matches: 6. CDR1 SGHDT and CDR2 YYEEEE come from the germline V gene. As DNA, the CDR3 is TGTGCCAGCAGCCCCGGGACTAGCCTAAGCACAGATACGCAGTATTTT. It specifies CASSPGTSLSTDTQYF.

This sequence joins TRBV12-3 or TRBV12-4 and TRBJ2-4; 8 positions agree with TRBD1. This CDR3 region has 14 residues. With 4 bases clipped from V and 12 bases from J, the junction kept 11 bases outside the gene matches. The CDR3 reads CASSSRPGGTSQYF. In DNA, the CDR3 is TGTGCCAGCAGTTCCCGGCCAGGGGGCACCTCTCAGTACTTC.

This clonotype showed up just once. J is TRBJ2-1 and V is TRBV11-2; 9 bases are a match to TRBD2. The CDR3 contains 15 residues. Germline CDR1 reads SGHAT; CDR2 reads FQNNGV. Trimming took 5 bases from V and 4 from J; bases not matched to a gene: 6. The CDR3 here is CASSGLAGRYNEQFF. The CDR3 nucleotides read TGTGCCAGCAGCGGCCTAGCGGGACGATACAATGAGCAGTTCTTC.

The sample holds a few counts of this clonotype. This chain joins TRBV10-3 and TRBJ2-7, with D uncertain. V was cut by 0 bases and J by 1 base, with 7 bases left in between. The CDR3 sequence is 14 residues long. Per germline, CDR1 ENHRY and CDR2 SYGVKD. The CDR3 loop is CAISESYGSYEQYF. The CDR3 bases are TGTGCCATCAGTGAGTCTTACGGTTCCTACGAGCAGTACTTC.

About this clonotype itself: One end of the junction fails to match germline, which may point to a read error. The V call is TRBV5-1, the J call TRBJ2-2, with 9 bases lining up with TRBD1. This CDR3 contains 15 residues. Looked up from germline, CDR1 is SGHRS and CDR2 is YFSETQ. In DNA form, the CDR3 reads TGCGCCAGCAGCTTGACAGGGGGCAAAGGCGGGGGGCTGTTTTTT. Translation: CASSLTGGKGGGLFF.

The chain has TRBV10-3 and TRBJ2-1; 10 bases line up with TRBD2. The CDR3 runs 15 residues. CDR1 and CDR2 from the germline V gene are ENHRY and SYGVKD. The ends lost 6 bases at V and 3 bases at J; junction bases unmatched: 5. The CDR3 loop is CAISAASGSYNEQFF. CDR3 bases: TGTGCCATCAGCGCAGCTAGCGGGAGCTACAATGAGCAGTTCTTC.

This clonotype was counted between two and nine times. This rearrangement joins TRBV29-1 to TRBJ2-3, with D possibly being TRBD1 or TRBD2 (5 bases each). The length of the CDR3 is 13 residues. Germline V gives CDR1 SQVTM, CDR2 ANQGSEA. Trimming left V 5 bases short and J 3 bases short, with 12 bases between. The CDR3 region is CSVLRGPTDTQYF. The CDR3, as DNA: TGCAGCGTTCTCCGGGGCCCAACAGATACGCAGTATTTT.

Turning to this clonotype: An end of the junction does not agree with germline; a read error may underlie this. The chain combines TRBV20-1 with TRBJ2-7; 10 bases are shared with TRBD2. The germline CDR1 and CDR2 sequences are DFQATT and SNEGSKA (reference sequence). This CDR3 region has 15 residues. The CDR3 loop reads CSARDASGRSYEQYF. As DNA, the CDR3 is TGCAGTGCCAGAGACGCTAGCGGGAGATCCTACGAGCAGTACTTC.

The V gene is TRBV5-1, the J gene TRBJ2-7, with D tentatively TRBD1 or TRBD2 (5 bases each). V lost 4 bases to trimming and J lost 1 base, with 12 bases between them. The CDR3 runs to 14 residues. Germline values: CDR1 SGHRS, CDR2 YFSETQ. CDR3 DNA sequence: TGCGCCAGCAGCGTCCGGGACCGATCCTACGAGCAGTACTTC. This gives the protein CASSVRDRSYEQYF.

This chain links TRBV11-3 with TRBJ2-1, with D perhaps matching TRBD2 (5 bases). The J call may be faulty, since TRBJ2-7 better matches the DNA end. Looked up from germline, CDR1 is SGHNT and CDR2 is YENEEA. This CDR3 comprises 16 residues. The DNA for the CDR3 is TGTGCCAGCAGCTTAGAGTTAGGGAGCTCCTACAATGAGCAGTACTTC. It encodes CASSLELGSSYNEQYF.

The chain recombines TRBV20-1 with TRBJ1-6, with D possibly matching TRBD1 (6 bases). Trimming took off 3 bases at V and 6 bases at J, with 15 bases between the two ends. The CDR3 runs to 15 residues. The germline V gene has CDR1 DFQATT and CDR2 SNEGSKA (reference sequence). CDR3: CSARAPEGGNSPLHF. The CDR3 DNA is TGCAGTGCTAGGGCCCCGGAGGGGGGTAATTCACCCCTCCACTTT.

This chain joins TRBV6-2 or TRBV6-3 and TRBJ2-1; D possibly corresponds to TRBD2 (5 bases). CDR1 is MNHEY, CDR2 SVGEGT, per germline. V dropped 0 bases and J dropped 2 bases, with 8 bases sitting between them. The CDR3 runs to 15 residues. CDR3 in DNA: TGTGCCAGCAGTTACTCGCGGGTAACCTACAATGAGCAGTTCTTC. Its protein is CASSYSRVTYNEQFF.

The gene calls are TRBV7-9 and TRBJ1-5, with D perhaps TRBD1 (6 bases). The V gene lost 5 bases and the J gene lost 1 base, with 18 bases spanning the gap. Germline CDR1 reads SEHNR; CDR2 reads FQNEAQ (reference sequence). The CDR3 extends over 17 amino acids. CDR3: CASSLGTGRGSNQPQHF. DNA of the CDR3: TGTGCCAGCAGCCTTGGAACAGGGCGGGGGAGCAATCAGCCCCAGCATTTT.

The rearrangement links TRBV28 to TRBJ2-5; 7 bases are a match to TRBD2. The J segment lost 11 bases and the V segment lost 6 bases, leaving 9 bases of the junction unmatched. Germline CDR1 MDHEN, CDR2 SYDVKM. The CDR3 runs 12 residues. CDR3 region: CASRLGLGEQYF. In DNA, the CDR3 is TGTGCCAGCAGACTTGGACTAGGTGAGCAGTACTTC. Filled out from reference TRBV28 and TRBJ2-5, the complete variable domain reads DVKVTQSSRYLVKRTGEKVFLECVQDMDHENMFWYRQDPGLGLRLIYFSYDVKMKEKGDIPEGYSVSREKKERFSLILESASTNQTSMYLCASRLGLGEQYFGPGTRLLVL.

This clonotype turned up a few times. V and J are TRBV29-1 and TRBJ2-2; D perhaps matches TRBD2 (5 bases). The CDR3 is 14 residues long. Germline-derived CDR1 and CDR2 are SQVTM and ANQGSEA. Trimming left V 8 bases short and J 2 bases short, with 15 bases between. The CDR3 bases are TGCAGCTTCATCCCGGGGAGTAACACCGGGGAGCTGTTTTTT. It encodes CSFIPGSNTGELFF.

The J gene is TRBJ1-2, the V gene TRBV5-1, with D unclear. Trimming cost V 10 bases and J 0 bases, with 16 bases left between them. Germline CDR1 SGHRS, CDR2 YFSETQ. This CDR3 is built from 14 residues. CDR3 loop: CASRLGVPNYGYTF. The CDR3 DNA sequence: TGCGCCTCAAGGCTTGGGGTTCCTAACTATGGCTACACCTTC.

The chain has TRBV29-1 and TRBJ2-5, with 7 bases lining up with TRBD1. The CDR3 runs to 12 residues. Germline V gene data show CDR1 as SQVTM and CDR2 as ANQGSEA. V shed 7 bases and J 11 bases; nucleotides not matched to a gene: 13. The CDR3 spells CSAGTRTGTQYF. The CDR3 DNA reads TGCAGCGCCGGAACAAGGACAGGAACGCAGTACTTC.